This T cell receptor beta chain was obtained from a study of Ad26.COV2.S vaccination and SARS-CoV-2 variants. The method was immunoSEQ multiplex PCR; TCRdb's version includes in-frame clones alone and lacks a portion of them. This sample carries 380,000 or so clones, around 89% of them seen once, and the ten largest clones take approximately 5%. The CDR3 is made up of 14 amino acids. J was trimmed by 2 bases and V by 0 bases; bases with no gene match: 0. The germline gives CDR1 SGHNT, CDR2 YYREEE (reference sequence). The treatment here: around 19 received Ad26.COV2.S at low or high dose, single or two shots; 5 received placebo; per-sample allocation not given. After the first vaccine or placebo injection, samples were drawn on day 63.

The sequencing used peripheral blood, collected in a trial of Ad26.COV2.S vaccine versus placebo. The sequence came from a person between 18 and 65 years old who received the Ad26.COV2.S COVID-19 vaccine or a placebo. This sequence joins TRBV5-4 and TRBJ2-7; 9 bases align to TRBD1. This CDR3 is CASSLGTGAYEQYF. As DNA, the CDR3 is TGTGCCAGCAGCTTGGGGACAGGGGCCTACGAGCAGTACTTC. Full variable domain (remainder filled in from reference TRBV5-4 and TRBJ2-7): ETGVTQSPTHLIKTRGQQVTLRCSSQSGHNTVSWYQQALGQGPQFIFQYYREEENGRGNFPPRFSGLQFPNYSSELNVNALELDDSALYLCASSLGTGAYEQYFGPGTRLTVT.